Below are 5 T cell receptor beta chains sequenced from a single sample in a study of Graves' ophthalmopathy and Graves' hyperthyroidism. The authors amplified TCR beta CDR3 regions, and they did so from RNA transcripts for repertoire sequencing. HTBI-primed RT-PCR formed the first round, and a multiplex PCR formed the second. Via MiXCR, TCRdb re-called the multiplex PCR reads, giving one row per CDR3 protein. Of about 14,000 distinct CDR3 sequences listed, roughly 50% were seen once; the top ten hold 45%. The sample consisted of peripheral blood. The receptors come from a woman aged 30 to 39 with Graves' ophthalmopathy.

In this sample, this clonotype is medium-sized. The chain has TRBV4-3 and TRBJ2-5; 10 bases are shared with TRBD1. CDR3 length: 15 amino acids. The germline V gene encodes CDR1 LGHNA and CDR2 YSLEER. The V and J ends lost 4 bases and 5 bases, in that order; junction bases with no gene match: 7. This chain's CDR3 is CASSPYPGQGETQYF. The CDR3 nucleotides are TGCGCCAGCAGCCCGTATCCGGGACAGGGGGAGACCCAGTACTTC.

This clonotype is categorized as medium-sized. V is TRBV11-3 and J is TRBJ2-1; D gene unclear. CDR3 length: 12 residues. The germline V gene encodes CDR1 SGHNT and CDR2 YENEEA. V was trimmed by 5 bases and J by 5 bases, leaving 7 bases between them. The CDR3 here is CASSPRDNEQFF. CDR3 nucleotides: TGTGCCAGCAGCCCCCGTGACAATGAGCAGTTCTTC.

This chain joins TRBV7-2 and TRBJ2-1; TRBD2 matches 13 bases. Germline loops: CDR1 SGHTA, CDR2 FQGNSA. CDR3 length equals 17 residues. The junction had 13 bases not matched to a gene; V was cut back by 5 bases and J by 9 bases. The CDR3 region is CASSETSGRLGTSEQFF. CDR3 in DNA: TGTGCCAGCAGCGAGACTAGCGGGAGGTTAGGTACCAGTGAGCAGTTCTTC.

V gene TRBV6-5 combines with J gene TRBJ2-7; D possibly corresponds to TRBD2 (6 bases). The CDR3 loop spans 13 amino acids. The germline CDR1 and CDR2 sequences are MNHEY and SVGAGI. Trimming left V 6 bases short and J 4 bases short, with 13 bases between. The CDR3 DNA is TGTGCCAGCAGCTACCGGGACTTGTACGAGCAGTACTTC. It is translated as CASSYRDLYEQYF.

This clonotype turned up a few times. CDR3 sequence: CASSSTGFSGNTIYF. In nucleotides, the CDR3 is TGCGCCAGCAGCTCTACAGGGTTCTCTGGAAACACCATATATTTT. V gene TRBV5-1 combines with J gene TRBJ1-3; tentatively, D is TRBD1 (6 bases). The CDR3 is 15 amino acids. Trimming left V 3 bases short and J 0 bases short, with 10 bases between. CDR1 and CDR2 (germline): SGHRS, YFSETQ.